This T cell receptor (beta chain) emerged from a study of T cells in localized non-small cell lung cancer. Overall study results and limits: Overall survival was longer when the density of T cells in the blood was higher. Turning up in adjacent lung were a median 57 of the top 100 tumor clones.

The germline V gene has CDR1 LNHNV and CDR2 YYDKDF (reference sequence). This CDR3 is built from 13 residues. The V end was cut by 3 bases, the J end by 7 bases, with 12 bases between. As to this clone: Its antigen is as yet unknown.

Only in-frame clones appear in the TCRdb table, and some are missing; sequencing was by immunoSEQ multiplex PCR. The sample has 20,000 to 30,000 clones; around 87% are singletons. The chain combines TRBV15 with TRBJ1-2; a weak D match, TRBD1 (6 bases). The sample consisted of PBMCs, taken before any cancer treatment. The sequence was obtained from a man aged 40-75 years with stage II lung adenocarcinoma. The CDR3 DNA reads as TGTGCCACCAGCAGGGTGGGGGCTGGTGGCTACACCTTC. Protein product: CATSRVGAGGYTF.